The following is a T cell receptor (beta chain) sequence with its context. Reverse transcription of about 0.5 to 1 ug RNA used random hexamers. One entry per CDR3 protein, called by TCRdb with MiXCR from the immunoSEQ multiplex PCR reads. The sample holds about 180,000 distinct CDR3 sequences; 94% are singletons and the top ten take approximately 0.11%. The CDR3 runs 14 residues. V was cut by 5 bases and J by 0 bases, with 11 bases left in between. This specimen belongs to a study of CD8 T cells in Susac syndrome. The clonotype originates from a human donor with Susac syndrome. The sample was CD4+ T cells from PBMCs. The chain couples TRBV12-3 or TRBV12-4 to TRBJ2-7, with D possibly being TRBD1 (6 bases). For the CDR3, the DNA is TGTGCCAGCAGTAGAGACAGGACCTCCTACGAGCAGTACTTC. It specifies CASSRDRTSYEQYF.